One sample yielded the 28 T cell receptor beta chains listed below, sequenced in a study of kidney transplant recipient with SARS-CoV-2 infection. TCRdb re-derived calls from the reads in MiXCR, one entry per CDR3 protein. Of roughly 250,000 distinct CDR3 sequences listed, around 26% are singletons. Material: a blood sample, obtained at baseline and on approximately day 120 from a kidney transplant recipient. Every receptor here comes from a male patient in his thirties who had COVID-19 and was a kidney transplant recipient. Among the T cells, some may be from the graft donor.

A word on this clonotype: Since a much larger clone is just one base distant, this may be a read error. The chain couples TRBV20-1 to TRBJ1-5, with 7 bases fitting TRBD1. The trim removed 5 bases at V and 5 bases at J, leaving 15 bases unmatched. The CDR3 spans 16 residues. Germline CDR1 reads DFQATT; CDR2 reads SNEGSKA (reference sequence). In nucleotides, the CDR3 is TGCAGTGCTGGAGGGAAAGGGCAGGGGGGGTATCAGCCCCAGCATTTT. Residues: CSAGGKGQGGYQPQHF.

In this sample, this clonotype turned up a few times. The genes are TRBV2 and TRBJ2-1, with 14 positions matching TRBD2. Looked up from germline, CDR1 is SNHLY and CDR2 is FYNNEI. The CDR3 spans 15 residues. V trimming: 6 bases; J trimming: 6 bases; junction bases outside the gene matches: 4. CDR3 coding DNA: TGTGCCAGCAGACTGGGGACTAGCGGGAGCAATGAGCAGTTCTTC. Its protein is CASRLGTSGSNEQFF.

This clonotype occurred many times. This chain uses TRBV29-1 with TRBJ2-1; possibly TRBD2 for D (6 bases). The CDR3 extends over 15 amino acids. Trimming took off 0 bases at V and 1 base at J, with 10 bases between the two ends. CDR1 is SQVTM and CDR2 is ANQGSEA in the germline V gene. The CDR3 nucleotides read TGCAGCGTTGAAGAGGTGCGGGGATCCTACAATGAGCAGTTCTTC. Amino acid sequence: CSVEEVRGSYNEQFF.

The sample holds many counts of this clonotype. The genes are TRBV5-4 and TRBJ2-7; 7 positions agree with TRBD1. V shed 4 bases, J shed 5 bases, and the junction held 15 bases outside the gene matches. The CDR3 spans 16 residues. Germline CDR1 is SGHNT and CDR2 is YYREEE (reference sequence). The CDR3 here is CASSQKATLDRDEQYF. DNA of the CDR3: TGTGCCAGCAGCCAAAAAGCAACACTAGACAGGGACGAGCAGTACTTC.

About this clonotype itself: A much larger clone sits a single nucleotide away, making a read error possible. This sequence joins TRBV6-5 and TRBJ2-7; a weak D match, TRBD2 (5 bases). CDR3 length: 13 residues. Germline V lookup: CDR1 MNHEY, CDR2 SVGAGI. The CDR3 spells CTSRTGNHYEQYF. For the CDR3, the DNA is TGTACCAGCAGAACCGGGAATCACTACGAGCAGTACTTC.

This clonotype was recorded a few times. The rearrangement uses TRBV5-1 and TRBJ2-1; D not resolved. Trimming took 0 bases from V and 7 from J, leaving 5 bases between them. This CDR3 comprises 12 residues. Germline CDR1 reads SGHRS; CDR2 reads YFSETQ. CDR3: CASSLDPNEQFF. CDR3 coding DNA: TGCGCCAGCAGCTTGGATCCAAATGAGCAGTTCTTC.

This clonotype showed up many times. The chain links TRBV2 to TRBJ1-2; D ambiguous. Per germline, CDR1 SNHLY and CDR2 FYNNEI. The V gene lost 8 bases and the J gene lost 0 bases, with 16 bases spanning the gap. There are 15 residues in the CDR3. CDR3 nucleotide sequence: TGTGCCAGCCCCCTGAGGCAGGCAGCTAACTATGGCTACACCTTC. It is translated as CASPLRQAANYGYTF. Supplemented by reference TRBV2 and TRBJ1-2, the full variable domain reads EPEVTQTPSHQVTQMGQEVILRCVPISNHLYFYWYRQILGQKVEFLVSFYNNEISEKSEIFDDQFSVERPDGSNFTLKIRSTKLEDSAMYFCASPLRQAANYGYTFGSGTRLTVV.

This clonotype was found many times. The DNA is omitted, as the CDR3 cannot be located on it reliably, and the CDR3 follows TCRdb's listing. Here the CDR3 reads CISVPECRREVGKTYGYTF. This rearrangement joins TRBV7-5 to TRBJ1-2. TRBV7-5 corresponds to a pseudogene. The CDR3 spans 19 residues, counting both ends.

This clonotype was counted ten times or more. V gene TRBV3-1 combines with J gene TRBJ1-2, with a possible D match to TRBD1 (5 bases). Germline-derived CDR1 and CDR2 are LGHDT and YNNKEL (reference sequence). The CDR3 consists of 14 residues. V gave up 10 bases and J gave up 5 bases, with 20 bases separating them. CDR3 region: CAMKGTLQPYGYTF. In DNA, the CDR3 is TGTGCCATGAAAGGGACGTTGCAACCGTATGGCTACACCTTC.

Concerning this clonotype: A much larger clone sits a single nucleotide away, making a read error possible. V usage is TRBV5-8 and J usage is TRBJ1-2; D is ambiguous. This CDR3 is built from 16 residues. CDR1 SGHTS and CDR2 YDEGEE come from the germline V gene. This CDR3 reads CASWLDHPRKTYGYIF. The CDR3 DNA follows: TGTGCCAGCTGGCTAGATCATCCACGAAAGACCTATGGCTACATCTTC.

Concerning this clonotype: Possible read error: a much larger clone is one base away. V and J are TRBV7-1 and TRBJ2-1; 11 bases agree with TRBD2. The end of the DNA fits TRBJ2-7 better, so the J call may be wrong. Being an ORF, TRBV7-1 has a function that is uncertain. The CDR3 extends over 16 amino acids. CDR3 residues: CTSSIPSGRSVYEQYF. Here the CDR3 DNA reads TGTACCAGCAGCATACCTAGCGGGAGGTCGGTCTACGAGCAGTACTTC.

Ten or more counts support this clonotype. This rearrangement joins TRBV25-1 to TRBJ1-2, with no clear D. Trimming shortened V by 5 bases and J by 4 bases, and 23 bases separated the two germline ends. Germline V CDR1 and CDR2: MGHDK, SYGVNS. The CDR3 covers 17 residues. The CDR3 reads CASSLHVELGKTYGYTF. DNA for the CDR3: TGTGCCAGCAGTTTACACGTAGAACTGGGAAAGACCTATGGCTACACCTTC.

This clonotype was seen at least ten times. The V gene is TRBV29-1, the J gene TRBJ1-1; no clear D. The CDR3 totals 11 residues. The V gene's germline CDR1 is SQVTM and CDR2 ANQGSEA. The V and J ends lost 4 bases and 6 bases respectively, with 9 bases between them. The CDR3 loop reads CSVAFGAEAFF. In DNA form, the CDR3 reads TGCAGCGTTGCTTTTGGGGCTGAAGCTTTCTTT.

The CDR3 DNA sequence: TGCAGCGTTGATGCCTCACTAGCAAGAAAGACCTATGGCTACACCTTC. Translated, it gives CSVDASLARKTYGYTF. The chain combines TRBV29-1 with TRBJ1-2, with no clear D. The CDR3 totals 16 residues. The germline CDR1 and CDR2 sequences are SQVTM and ANQGSEA. V was clipped by 3 bases and J by 4 bases, with 21 bases between them.

Comments on this clonotype: Being one base from a much bigger clone, this may be a read error. J is TRBJ1-4 and V is TRBV4-1; no clear D gene. This CDR3 has 13 residues. The germline gives CDR1 MGHRA, CDR2 YSYEKL. The CDR3 nucleotides are TGCACCAGCAGCCAGGCCCGGAGTGAAAAACTGTTTTTT. Amino acid sequence: CTSSQARSEKLFF.

This clonotype was seen many times. The rearrangement uses TRBV5-5 and TRBJ1-2; D not resolved. The CDR3 runs to 12 residues. V was pared by 1 base and J by 3 bases, with 4 bases between. Germline-derived CDR1 and CDR2 are SGHKS and YYEKEE (reference sequence). The CDR3 is CASSLWDYGYTF. The CDR3 DNA is TGTGCCAGCAGCTTGTGGGACTATGGCTACACCTTC.

As to this clonotype: This may be a read error: a much more frequent sequence differs by one nucleotide. The rearrangement uses TRBV6-5 and TRBJ1-2; perhaps TRBD1 as D (6 bases). Looked up from germline, CDR1 is MNHEY and CDR2 is SVGAGI. The CDR3 is 12 residues long. Here the CDR3 DNA reads TGTACCGCAAAAACAGGGAACTATGGCTACACCTTC. Translated, it gives CTAKTGNYGYTF.

In this sample, this clonotype turned up many times. V usage is TRBV6-5 and J usage is TRBJ2-7; 10 bases fit TRBD2. The CDR3 covers 17 residues. Losses at the gene ends were 0 bases for V and 0 bases for J; bases not matched to a gene: 5. Germline V gene lookup returns CDR1 MNHEY and CDR2 SVGAGI. CDR3 region: CASSYSLAGEISYEQYF. In DNA form, the CDR3 reads TGTGCCAGCAGTTACTCCCTAGCGGGAGAGATCTCCTACGAGCAGTACTTC.

This clonotype was seen ten or more times. The chain recombines TRBV6-5 with TRBJ1-2; 8 positions agree with TRBD1. This CDR3 comprises 14 residues. V was clipped by 5 bases and J by 7 bases; unmatched bases: 9. CDR1 MNHEY and CDR2 SVGAGI come from the germline V gene. The DNA for the CDR3 is TGTGCCAGCAGTGGGGGTCGGACAGGGTTTGGCTACACCTTC. Amino acid sequence: CASSGGRTGFGYTF.

This clonotype appeared many times. The J gene is TRBJ2-7, the V gene TRBV28; 13 bases match TRBD2. Germline V gives CDR1 MDHEN, CDR2 SYDVKM. The CDR3 extends over 14 amino acids. Trimming at V came to 6 bases and at J to 5 bases, leaving 4 bases not matched to a gene. CDR3 region: CASRRGLAGDEQYF. CDR3 sequence (DNA): TGTGCCAGCAGGCGCGGACTAGCGGGAGACGAGCAGTACTTC.

CDR3 coding DNA: TGCAGCGTTGGGTATCAGCCCCAGCATTTT. This encodes CSVGYQPQHF. The chain combines TRBV29-1 with TRBJ1-5; the D is unclear. With 4 bases removed from V and 5 bases from J, the gap between germline ends came to 3 bases. Germline V lookup: CDR1 SQVTM, CDR2 ANQGSEA. There are 10 residues in the CDR3.

This clonotype was recorded only once. A much larger clone differs from this one at a single base, so this may be a read error. CDR3 bases: TGTACCAGCAGCCAAGATTGGGAGTTGGATGAGCAGTTCTTC. Its protein is CTSSQDWELDEQFF. The genes are TRBV3-2 and TRBJ2-1; TRBD2 reflects the table's D call only, with no check against the DNA. TRBV3-2 is shown as a pseudogene. This CDR3 has 14 residues.

This clonotype was counted many times. The chain recombines TRBV27 with TRBJ2-7; weak D call: TRBD2 (6 bases). The CDR3 is 15 residues long. V was clipped by 3 bases and J by 4 bases, with 16 bases between them. In germline, CDR1 is MNHEY, CDR2 SMNVEV (reference sequence). CDR3 in DNA: TGTGCCAGCAGTTTCCGGGGTCGGGGAGGATACGAGCAGTACTTC. Encoded protein: CASSFRGRGGYEQYF.

This clonotype occurred many times. The CDR3: CASSQDNLEGAQGYTF. The CDR3 DNA is TGCGCCAGCAGCCAAGATAACCTTGAGGGGGCTCAAGGCTACACCTTC. The chain carries TRBV4-1 and TRBJ1-2, with 7 bases lining up with TRBD1. Trimming removed 0 bases from V and 8 bases from J; junction bases left unmatched: 12. The CDR3 is 16 residues long. CDR1 is MGHRA and CDR2 is YSYEKL in the germline V gene.

This clonotype was detected many times. This rearrangement joins TRBV30 to TRBJ1-2, with no clear D. The germline V gene encodes CDR1 GTSNPN and CDR2 SVGIG (reference sequence). Trimming cost V 2 bases and J 3 bases, with 10 bases left between them. The CDR3 extends over 13 amino acids. CDR3 protein: CAWSPPAYYGYTF. In DNA form, the CDR3 reads TGTGCCTGGAGTCCTCCCGCCTACTATGGCTACACCTTC.

The sample holds many counts of this clonotype. V and J are TRBV27 and TRBJ2-1; 13 bases map to TRBD2. Germline lookup yields CDR1 MNHEY and CDR2 SMNVEV (reference sequence). Germline trimming cut 5 bases from V and 8 bases from J; bases unmatched to any gene: 6. There are 15 residues in the CDR3. CDR3 coding DNA: TGTGCCAGCAGTCCCAGGACTAGCGGGAGTGATGAGCAGTTCTTC. Translation: CASSPRTSGSDEQFF.

This clonotype was found many times. The CDR3 loop reads CASTRQGLNYYEQYF. DNA for the CDR3: TGTGCCAGCACCCGGCAGGGACTCAATTACTACGAGCAGTACTTC. This chain connects TRBV6-5 to TRBJ2-7; tentative D call: TRBD2 (6 bases). V was cut by 7 bases and J by 3 bases, with 19 bases left in between. The CDR3 loop spans 15 amino acids. The germline V gene encodes CDR1 MNHEY and CDR2 SVGAGI.

The chain carries TRBV12-5 and TRBJ1-2; D possibly corresponds to TRBD1 (5 bases). V was trimmed by 7 bases and J by 4 bases, leaving 25 bases between them. This CDR3 has 17 residues. Germline CDR1 is LGHNT and CDR2 is FRNRAP. The CDR3 coding sequence is TGTGCTAGTGATCCGAACTGTTTGCAGGGAAAGACCTATGGCTACACCTTC. Protein: CASDPNCLQGKTYGYTF.